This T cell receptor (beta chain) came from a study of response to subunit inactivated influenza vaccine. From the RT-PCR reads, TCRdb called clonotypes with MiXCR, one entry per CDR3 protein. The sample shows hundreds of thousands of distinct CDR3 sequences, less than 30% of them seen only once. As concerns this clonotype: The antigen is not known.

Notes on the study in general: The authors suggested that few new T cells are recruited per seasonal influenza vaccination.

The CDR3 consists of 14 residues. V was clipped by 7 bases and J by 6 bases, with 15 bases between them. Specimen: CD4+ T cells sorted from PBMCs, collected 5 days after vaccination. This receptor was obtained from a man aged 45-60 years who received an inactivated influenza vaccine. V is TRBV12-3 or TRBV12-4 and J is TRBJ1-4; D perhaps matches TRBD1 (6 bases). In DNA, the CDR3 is TGTGCCAGCACCCAGGGGTTTCCGGATGAAAAACTGTTTTTT. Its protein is CASTQGFPDEKLFF.